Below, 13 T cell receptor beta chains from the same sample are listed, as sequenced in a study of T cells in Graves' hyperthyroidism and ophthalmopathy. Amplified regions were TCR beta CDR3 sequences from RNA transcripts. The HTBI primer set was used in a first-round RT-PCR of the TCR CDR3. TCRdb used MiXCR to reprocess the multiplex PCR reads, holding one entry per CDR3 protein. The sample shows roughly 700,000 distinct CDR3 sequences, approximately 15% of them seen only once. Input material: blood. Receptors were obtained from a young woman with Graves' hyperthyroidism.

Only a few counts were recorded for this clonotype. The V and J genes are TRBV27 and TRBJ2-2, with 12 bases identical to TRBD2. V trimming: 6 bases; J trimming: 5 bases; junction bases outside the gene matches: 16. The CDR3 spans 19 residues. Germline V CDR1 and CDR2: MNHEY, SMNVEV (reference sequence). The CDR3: CASRLLSSGRAEGTGELFF. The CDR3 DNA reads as TGTGCCAGCAGGTTACTGTCTAGCGGGAGGGCCGAGGGAACCGGGGAGCTGTTTTTT.

In DNA, the CDR3 is TGTGCCAGCAGTCGTTCCGGGACAGCTAATCAGCCCCAGCATTTT. Its protein is CASSRSGTANQPQHF. The J gene is TRBJ1-5, the V gene TRBV5-6, with 7 bases that match TRBD1. This CDR3 region has 15 residues. J lost 4 bases, V lost 5 bases, and 9 bases had no gene match. Germline V gene data show CDR1 as SGHDT and CDR2 as YYEEEE. The variable domain in full, completed from reference TRBV5-6 and TRBJ1-5, reads DAGVTQSPTHLIKTRGQQVTLRCSPKSGHDTVSWYQQALGQGPQFIFQYYEEEERQRGNFPDRFSGHQFPNYSSELNVNALLLGDSALYLCASSRSGTANQPQHFGDGTRLSIL.

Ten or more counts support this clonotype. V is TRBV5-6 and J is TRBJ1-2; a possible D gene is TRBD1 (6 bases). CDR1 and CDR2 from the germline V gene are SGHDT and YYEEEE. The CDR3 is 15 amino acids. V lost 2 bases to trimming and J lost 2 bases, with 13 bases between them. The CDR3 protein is CASSLQGRGNYGYTF. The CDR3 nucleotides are TGTGCCAGCAGCTTACAGGGCCGGGGAAACTATGGCTACACCTTC.

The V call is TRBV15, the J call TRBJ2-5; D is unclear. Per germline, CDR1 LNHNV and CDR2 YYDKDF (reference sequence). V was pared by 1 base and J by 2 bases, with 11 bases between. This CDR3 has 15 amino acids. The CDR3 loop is CATSRAYLRQETQYF. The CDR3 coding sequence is TGTGCCACCAGCAGAGCCTACCTTCGACAAGAGACCCAGTACTTC.

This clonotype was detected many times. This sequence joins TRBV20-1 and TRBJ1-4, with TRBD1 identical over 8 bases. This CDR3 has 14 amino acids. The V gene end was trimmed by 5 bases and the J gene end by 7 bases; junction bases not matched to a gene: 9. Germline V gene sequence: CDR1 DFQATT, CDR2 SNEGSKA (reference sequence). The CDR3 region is CSAPYQGAIEKLFF. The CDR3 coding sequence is TGCAGTGCTCCCTACCAGGGGGCGATTGAAAAACTGTTTTTT.

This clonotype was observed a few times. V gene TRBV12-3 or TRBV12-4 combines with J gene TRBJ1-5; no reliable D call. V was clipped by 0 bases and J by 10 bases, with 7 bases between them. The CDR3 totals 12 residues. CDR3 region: CASSLAPFPQHF. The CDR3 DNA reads TGTGCCAGCAGTTTAGCGCCCTTTCCCCAGCATTTT.

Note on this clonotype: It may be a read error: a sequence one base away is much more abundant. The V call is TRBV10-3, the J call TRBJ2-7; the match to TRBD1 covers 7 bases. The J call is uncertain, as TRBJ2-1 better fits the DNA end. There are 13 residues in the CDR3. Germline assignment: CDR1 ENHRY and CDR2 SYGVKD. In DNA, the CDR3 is TGTGCCATCAGGGGGACAGCATCCTACGAGCAGTTCTTC. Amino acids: CAIRGTASYEQFF.

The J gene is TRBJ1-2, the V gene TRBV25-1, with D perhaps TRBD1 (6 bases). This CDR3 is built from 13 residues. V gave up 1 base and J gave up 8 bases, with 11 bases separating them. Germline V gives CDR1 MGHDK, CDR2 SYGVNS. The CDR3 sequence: CASSESGAEGYTF. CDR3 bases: TGTGCCAGCAGTGAATCGGGGGCGGAGGGCTACACCTTC.

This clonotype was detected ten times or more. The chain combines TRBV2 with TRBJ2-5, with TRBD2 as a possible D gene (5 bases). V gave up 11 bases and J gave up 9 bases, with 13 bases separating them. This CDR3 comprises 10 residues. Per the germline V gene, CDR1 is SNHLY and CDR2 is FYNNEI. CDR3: CAEGLTPQYF. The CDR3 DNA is TGTGCCGAAGGACTGACTCCCCAGTACTTC.

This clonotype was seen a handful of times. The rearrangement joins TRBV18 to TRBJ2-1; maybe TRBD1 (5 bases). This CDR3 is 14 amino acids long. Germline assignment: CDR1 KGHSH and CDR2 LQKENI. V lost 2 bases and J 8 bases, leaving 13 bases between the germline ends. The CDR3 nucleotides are TGTGCCAGCTCACCAGTATCAGGGCAGGATGAGCAGTTCTTC. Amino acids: CASSPVSGQDEQFF.

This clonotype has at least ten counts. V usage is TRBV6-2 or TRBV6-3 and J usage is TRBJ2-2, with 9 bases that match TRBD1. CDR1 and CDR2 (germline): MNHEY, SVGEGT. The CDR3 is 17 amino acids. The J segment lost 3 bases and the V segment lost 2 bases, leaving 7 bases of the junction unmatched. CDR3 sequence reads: CASSYGGQGPYTGELFF. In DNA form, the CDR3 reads TGTGCCAGCAGTTACGGAGGACAGGGGCCCTACACCGGGGAGCTGTTTTTT.

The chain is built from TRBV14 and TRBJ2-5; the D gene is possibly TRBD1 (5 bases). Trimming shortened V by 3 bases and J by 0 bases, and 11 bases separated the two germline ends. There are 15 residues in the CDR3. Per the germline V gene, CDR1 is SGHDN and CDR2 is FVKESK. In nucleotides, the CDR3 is TGTGCCAGCAGCCAGGCAGGGTGGTACCAAGAGACCCAGTACTTC. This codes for CASSQAGWYQETQYF.

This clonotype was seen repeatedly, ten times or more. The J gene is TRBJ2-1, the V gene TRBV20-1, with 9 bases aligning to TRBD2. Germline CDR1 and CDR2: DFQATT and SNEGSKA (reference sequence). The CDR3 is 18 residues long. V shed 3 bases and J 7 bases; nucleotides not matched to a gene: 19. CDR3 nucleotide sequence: TGCAGTGCTAGGTCGCCTAGCGGGACTGAGTATCCGTTAAATGAGCAGTTCTTC. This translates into CSARSPSGTEYPLNEQFF.